The T cell receptor (beta chain) described here comes from a study of technical replicates of blood from several donors. Per the germline V gene, CDR1 is SEHNR and CDR2 is FQNEAQ (reference sequence). The V end was cut by 5 bases, the J end by 5 bases, with 15 bases between. The CDR3 length is 14 residues. TCRdb's table, derived via immunoSEQ multiplex PCR, lists solely in-frame clones and lacks some. The repertoire consists of just over 80,000 clones, with about 95% occurring once and the leading ten covering about 0.37%. The rearrangement uses TRBV7-9 and TRBJ2-5, with D perhaps TRBD1 (6 bases). The clonotype originates from a human donor in good health. The specimen sequenced was T cells isolated from PBMCs. CDR3 bases: TGTGCCAGCAGCCCCCTAGACAGGAGCGAGACCCAGTACTTC. Its protein product is CASSPLDRSETQYF.